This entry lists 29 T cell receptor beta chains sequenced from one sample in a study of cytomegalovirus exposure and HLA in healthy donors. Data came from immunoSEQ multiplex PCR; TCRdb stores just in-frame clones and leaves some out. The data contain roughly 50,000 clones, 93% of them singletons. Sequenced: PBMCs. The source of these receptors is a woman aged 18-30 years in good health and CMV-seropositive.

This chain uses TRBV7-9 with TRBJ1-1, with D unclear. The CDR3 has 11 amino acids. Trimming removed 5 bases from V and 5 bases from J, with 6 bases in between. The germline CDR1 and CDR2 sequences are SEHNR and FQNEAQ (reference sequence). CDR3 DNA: TGTGCCAGCAGCGGAGTAACTGAAGCTTTCTTT. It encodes CASSGVTEAFF.

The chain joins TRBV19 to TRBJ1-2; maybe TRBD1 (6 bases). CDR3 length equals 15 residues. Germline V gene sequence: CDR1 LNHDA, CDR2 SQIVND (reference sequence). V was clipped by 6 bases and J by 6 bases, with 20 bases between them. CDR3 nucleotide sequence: TGTGCCAGTAGCCGAGAAAACAGGGTCCCTAATGGCTACACCTTC. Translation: CASSRENRVPNGYTF.

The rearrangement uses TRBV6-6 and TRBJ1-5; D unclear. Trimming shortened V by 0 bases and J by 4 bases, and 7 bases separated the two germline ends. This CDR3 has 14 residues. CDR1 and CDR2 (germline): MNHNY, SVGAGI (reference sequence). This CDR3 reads CASSYSLSNQPQHF. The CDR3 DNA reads TGTGCCAGCAGTTACTCGCTGAGTAATCAGCCCCAGCATTTT.

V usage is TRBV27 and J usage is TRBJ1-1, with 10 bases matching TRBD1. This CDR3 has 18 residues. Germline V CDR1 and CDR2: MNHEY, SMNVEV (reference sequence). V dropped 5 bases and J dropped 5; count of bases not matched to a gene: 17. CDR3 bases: TGTGCCAGCAGTGCGGCCCGGACAGGGGGGCCCCTGGGGACTGAAGCTTTCTTT. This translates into CASSAARTGGPLGTEAFF.

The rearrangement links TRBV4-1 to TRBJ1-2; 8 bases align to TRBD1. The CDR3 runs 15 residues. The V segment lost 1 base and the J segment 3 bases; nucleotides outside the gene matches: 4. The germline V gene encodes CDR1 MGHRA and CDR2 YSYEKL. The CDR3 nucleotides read TGCGCCAGCAGCCAAGTACAGGGGGGCGACTATGGCTACACCTTC. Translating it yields CASSQVQGGDYGYTF.

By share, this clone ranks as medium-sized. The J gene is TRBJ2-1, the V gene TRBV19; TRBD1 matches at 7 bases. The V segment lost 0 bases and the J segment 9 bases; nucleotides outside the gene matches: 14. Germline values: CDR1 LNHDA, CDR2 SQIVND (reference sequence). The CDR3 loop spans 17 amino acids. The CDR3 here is CASSIDHETGMGIEQFF. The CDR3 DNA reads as TGTGCCAGTAGTATAGATCATGAGACAGGGATGGGGATTGAGCAGTTCTTC.

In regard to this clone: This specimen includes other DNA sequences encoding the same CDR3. DNA for the CDR3: TGTGCCAGCAGTTCTCTAGGAGGAGTAGTGGGCTACGAGCAGTACTTC. Amino acids: CASSSLGGVVGYEQYF. V usage is TRBV27 and J usage is TRBJ2-7; D might be TRBD2 (5 bases). Per the germline V gene, CDR1 is MNHEY and CDR2 is SMNVEV (reference sequence). There are 16 residues in the CDR3. V was pared by 4 bases and J by 3 bases, with 19 bases between.

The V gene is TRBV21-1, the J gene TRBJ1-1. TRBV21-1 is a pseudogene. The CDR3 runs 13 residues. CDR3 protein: CGRGGVGPTEAFF. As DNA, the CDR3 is TGTGGCCGCGGAGGGGTCGGCCCCACTGAAGCTTTCTTT.

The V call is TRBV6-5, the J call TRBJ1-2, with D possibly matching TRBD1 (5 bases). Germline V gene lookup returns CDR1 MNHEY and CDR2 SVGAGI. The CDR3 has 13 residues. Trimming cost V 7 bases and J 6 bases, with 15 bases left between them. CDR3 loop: CASIKGQGNGYTF. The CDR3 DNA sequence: TGTGCCAGCATAAAGGGGCAGGGTAATGGCTACACCTTC.

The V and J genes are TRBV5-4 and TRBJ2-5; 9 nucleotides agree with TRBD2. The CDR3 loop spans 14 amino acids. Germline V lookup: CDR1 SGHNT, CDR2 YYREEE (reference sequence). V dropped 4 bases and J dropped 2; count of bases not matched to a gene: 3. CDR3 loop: CASSLRGGQETQYF. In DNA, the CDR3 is TGTGCCAGCAGCCTGCGGGGGGGACAAGAGACCCAGTACTTC.

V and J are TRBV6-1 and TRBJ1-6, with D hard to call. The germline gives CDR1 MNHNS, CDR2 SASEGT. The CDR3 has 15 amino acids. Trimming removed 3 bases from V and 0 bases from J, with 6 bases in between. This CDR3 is CASSERSSYNSPLHF. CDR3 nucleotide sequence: TGTGCCAGCAGTGAGAGGAGCTCCTATAATTCACCCCTCCACTTT.

CDR3 DNA: TGTGCCAGCAGTCGGGACAGGGCCAACACTGAAGCTTTCTTT. Its protein product is CASSRDRANTEAFF. This chain uses TRBV6-5 with TRBJ1-1; TRBD1 matches 9 bases. Germline assignment: CDR1 MNHEY and CDR2 SVGAGI. CDR3 length equals 14 residues. J was trimmed by 2 bases and V by 5 bases; bases with no gene match: 3.

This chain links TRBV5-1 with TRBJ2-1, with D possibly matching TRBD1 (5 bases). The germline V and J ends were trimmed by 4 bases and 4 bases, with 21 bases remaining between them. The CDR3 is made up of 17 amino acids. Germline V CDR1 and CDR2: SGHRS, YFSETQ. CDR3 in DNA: TGCGCCAGCAGCCTAACAGGTGACCCAACAAAATACAATGAGCAGTTCTTC. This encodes CASSLTGDPTKYNEQFF.

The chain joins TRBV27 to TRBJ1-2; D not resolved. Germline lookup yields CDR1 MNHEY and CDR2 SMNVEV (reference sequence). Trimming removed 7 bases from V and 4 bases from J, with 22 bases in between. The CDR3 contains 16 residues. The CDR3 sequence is CASTPLAEIWGYGYTF. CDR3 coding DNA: TGTGCCAGCACACCCCTAGCGGAGATTTGGGGCTATGGCTACACCTTC.

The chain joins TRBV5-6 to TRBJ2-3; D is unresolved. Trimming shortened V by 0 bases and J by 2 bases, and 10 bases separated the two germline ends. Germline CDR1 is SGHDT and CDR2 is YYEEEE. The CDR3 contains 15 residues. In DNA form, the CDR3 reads TGTGCCAGCAGCTTGGGACAATTGTACACAGATACGCAGTATTTT. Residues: CASSLGQLYTDTQYF.

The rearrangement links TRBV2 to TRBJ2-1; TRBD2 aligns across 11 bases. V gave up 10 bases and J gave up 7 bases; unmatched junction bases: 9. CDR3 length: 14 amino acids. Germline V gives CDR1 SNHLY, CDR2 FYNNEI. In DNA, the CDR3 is TGTGCCACCCGGGGACTAGCGGCCAAGAATGAGCAGTTCTTC. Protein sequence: CATRGLAAKNEQFF.

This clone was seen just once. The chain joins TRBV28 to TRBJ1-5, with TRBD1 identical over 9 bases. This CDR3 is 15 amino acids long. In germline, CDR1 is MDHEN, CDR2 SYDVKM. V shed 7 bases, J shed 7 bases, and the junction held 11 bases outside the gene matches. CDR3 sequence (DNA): TGTGCCAGCATTCTGGACAGGGGATCGGGGCAGCCCCAGCATTTT. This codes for CASILDRGSGQPQHF.

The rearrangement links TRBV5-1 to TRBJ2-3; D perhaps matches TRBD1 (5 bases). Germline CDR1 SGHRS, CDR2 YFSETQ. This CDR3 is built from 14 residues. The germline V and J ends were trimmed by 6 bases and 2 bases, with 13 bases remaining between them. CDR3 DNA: TGCGCCAGCACAGACAGCTCGGCCACAGATACGCAGTATTTT. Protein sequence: CASTDSSATDTQYF.

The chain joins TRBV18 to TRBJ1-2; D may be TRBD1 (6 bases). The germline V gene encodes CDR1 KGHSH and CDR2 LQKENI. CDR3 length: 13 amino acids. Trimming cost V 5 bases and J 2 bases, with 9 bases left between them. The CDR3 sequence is CASSVGQNYGYTF. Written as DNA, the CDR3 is TGTGCCAGCTCAGTAGGACAGAACTATGGCTACACCTTC.

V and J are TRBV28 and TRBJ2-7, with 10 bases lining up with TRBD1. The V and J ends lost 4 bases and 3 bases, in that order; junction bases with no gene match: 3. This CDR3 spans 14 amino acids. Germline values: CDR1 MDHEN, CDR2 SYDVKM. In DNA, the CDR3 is TGTGCCAGCAGTTATAGGACAGGGGGCTACGAGCAGTACTTC. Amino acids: CASSYRTGGYEQYF.

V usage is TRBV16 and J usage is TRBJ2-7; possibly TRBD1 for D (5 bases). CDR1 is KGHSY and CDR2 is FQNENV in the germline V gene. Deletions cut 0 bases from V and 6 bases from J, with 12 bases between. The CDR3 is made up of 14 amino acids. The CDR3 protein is CASSQSTESGEQYF. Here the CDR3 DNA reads TGTGCCAGCAGCCAATCGACAGAATCTGGCGAGCAGTACTTC.

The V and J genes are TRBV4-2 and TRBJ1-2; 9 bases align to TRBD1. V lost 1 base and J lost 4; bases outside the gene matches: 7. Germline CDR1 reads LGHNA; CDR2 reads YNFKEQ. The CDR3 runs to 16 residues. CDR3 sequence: CASSQVEQGATYGYTF. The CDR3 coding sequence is TGTGCCAGCAGCCAAGTGGAACAGGGGGCGACCTATGGCTACACCTTC.

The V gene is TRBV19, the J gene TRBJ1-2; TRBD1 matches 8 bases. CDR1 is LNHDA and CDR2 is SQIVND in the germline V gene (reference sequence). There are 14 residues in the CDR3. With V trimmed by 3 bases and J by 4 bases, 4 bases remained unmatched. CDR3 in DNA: TGTGCCAGTAGTATCCGGGACAGGAGCTATGGCTACACCTTC. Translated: CASSIRDRSYGYTF.

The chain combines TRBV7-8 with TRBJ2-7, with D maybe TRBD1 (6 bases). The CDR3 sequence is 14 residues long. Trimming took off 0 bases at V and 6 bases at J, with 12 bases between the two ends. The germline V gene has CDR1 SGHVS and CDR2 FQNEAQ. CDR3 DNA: TGTGCCAGCAGCTTAGCGGGACAAGCACCCGAGCAGTACTTC. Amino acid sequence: CASSLAGQAPEQYF.

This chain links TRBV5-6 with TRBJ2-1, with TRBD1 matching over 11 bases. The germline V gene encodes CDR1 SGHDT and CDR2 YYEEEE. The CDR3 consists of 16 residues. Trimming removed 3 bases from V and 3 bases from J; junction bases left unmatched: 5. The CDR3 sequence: CASSSRTGGVYNEQFF. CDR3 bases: TGTGCCAGCAGCTCGAGGACAGGGGGCGTCTACAATGAGCAGTTCTTC.

DNA of the CDR3: TGCGCCAGCATGGCAGGGTTTAGCTCCTATAATTCACCCCTCCACTTT. Amino acid sequence: CASMAGFSSYNSPLHF. V and J are TRBV23-1 and TRBJ1-6; the D gene is possibly TRBD1 (5 bases). TRBV23-1 is designated an ORF whose function remains uncertain. V lost 7 bases to trimming and J lost 0 bases, with 13 bases between them. The CDR3 runs to 16 residues.

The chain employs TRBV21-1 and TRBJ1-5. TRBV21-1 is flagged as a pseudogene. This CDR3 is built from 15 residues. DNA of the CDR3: TGTGCCAGCAGCAAAAGTCCCGGGGGCAATCAGCCCCAGCATTTT. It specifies CASSKSPGGNQPQHF.

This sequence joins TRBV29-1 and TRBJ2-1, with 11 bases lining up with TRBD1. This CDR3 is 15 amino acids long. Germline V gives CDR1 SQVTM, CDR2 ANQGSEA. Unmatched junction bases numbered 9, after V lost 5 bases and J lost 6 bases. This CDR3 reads CSVRTGGGLSNEQFF. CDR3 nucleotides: TGCAGCGTTCGGACAGGGGGCGGGTTAAGCAATGAGCAGTTCTTC.

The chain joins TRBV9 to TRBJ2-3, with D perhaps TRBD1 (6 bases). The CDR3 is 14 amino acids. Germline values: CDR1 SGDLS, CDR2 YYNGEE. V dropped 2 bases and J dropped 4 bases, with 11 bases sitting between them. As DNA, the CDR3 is TGTGCCAGCAGCGTCGGACAGAAACCAGATACGCAGTATTTT. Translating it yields CASSVGQKPDTQYF.